The 2 T cell receptor beta chains listed next were all sequenced from one sample in a study of T cell repertoires in cytomegalovirus infection (dated by TCRdb to between 2018 and 2021). Instrument used: Illumina HiSeq 1500. Using fastp at Q25 and MiXCR, TCRdb reprocessed the public reads and kept productive beta chains. For every CDR3 protein sequence, its rows merge into one entry that carries the most common genes and DNA. The sample includes over 200,000 distinct CDR3 sequences, with roughly 13% observed a single time. The ten largest clonotypes hold around 9% of the sample. Sequencing used PBMCs. Source of these receptors: a human donor in good health (CMV status not recorded). Some clones in this sample may be carry-over from other donors' samples.

This clonotype was observed at least ten times. V is TRBV6-1 and J is TRBJ1-5; D unclear. The CDR3 is 12 amino acids. V lost 3 bases and J lost 7, with 7 bases in between. Per the germline V gene, CDR1 is MNHNS and CDR2 is SASEGT. Here the CDR3 reads CASSDRRQPQHF. In DNA, the CDR3 is TGTGCCAGCAGTGACAGGCGGCAGCCCCAGCATTTT.

The chain links TRBV20-1 to TRBJ2-7, with 11 bases lining up with TRBD2. This CDR3 comprises 15 residues. In germline, CDR1 is DFQATT, CDR2 SNEGSKA (reference sequence). With 2 bases clipped from V and 0 bases from J, the junction kept 3 bases outside the gene matches. The CDR3 nucleotides are TGCAGTGCTAGACCGGGACTAGCGGCCTCCTACGAGCAGTACTTC. Its protein is CSARPGLAASYEQYF.